This TCR beta chain derives from a study of cytomegalovirus exposure and HLA in healthy donors. About the study: When 350 to 500 donors were genotyped, just over 80% of them were found to fall in the Caucasian-associated ancestry cluster.

A remark on this clone: Its specificity is unknown.

In germline, CDR1 is SGHTA, CDR2 FQGNSA. The CDR3 is 15 amino acids. Trimming cost V 3 bases and J 5 bases; bases outside gene matches: 6. General observations from the study: Certain indistinguishable V segments, among them TRBV6-2 and TRBV6-3, were excluded. Some TCR beta chains (roughly 150 of them) were listed as cytomegalovirus-associated.

With 60 Vbeta and 13 Jbeta primers, the PCR was carried out. Generated by immunoSEQ multiplex PCR, the TCRdb table keeps only in-frame clones and is missing some. The table records 150,000 to 200,000 clones, about 80% of them present only once. This rearrangement joins TRBV7-2 to TRBJ2-2; TRBD2 agrees at 7 bases. The sequence derives from a woman younger than 45 in good health and CMV-seronegative. The specimen sequenced was PBMCs. The CDR3 spells CASSLAGAGTGELFF. The DNA of the CDR3 is TGTGCCAGCAGCTTGGCGGGAGCTGGGACCGGGGAGCTGTTTTTT.